What follows is one T cell receptor (beta chain) and its context. Its antigen is unidentified. This specimen comes from a study of T cell responses to AZD1222 COVID-19 vaccine. Profiled with immunoSEQ multiplex PCR; TCRdb holds only in-frame clones, not every one. The profile covers more than 150,000 clones, with 90% to 95% appearing a single time and 9.2% taken by the ten largest. Study-wide findings and caveats: Only after the peak T cell response were repertoires sampled. White British donors predominated, females outnumbered males, and clonal diversity was possibly underestimated. Regions left unmutated in variants are reportedly the target of nearly half of spike-specific TCRs. When two AZD1222 doses had been given, Spike-specific TCR breadth and depth rose.

CDR1 SGHRS and CDR2 YFSETQ come from the germline V gene. The CDR3 is 13 amino acids. Trimming took off 2 bases at V and 0 bases at J, with 6 bases between the two ends. The source of this sequence is an adult in good health. Sequenced here: peripheral blood, sampled on day 0 of AZD1222 vaccination. This rearrangement joins TRBV5-1 to TRBJ2-7; no firm D call. The DNA for the CDR3 is TGCGCCAGCAGCTTCTTCCTCTCCTACGAGCAGTACTTC. Protein: CASSFFLSYEQYF.